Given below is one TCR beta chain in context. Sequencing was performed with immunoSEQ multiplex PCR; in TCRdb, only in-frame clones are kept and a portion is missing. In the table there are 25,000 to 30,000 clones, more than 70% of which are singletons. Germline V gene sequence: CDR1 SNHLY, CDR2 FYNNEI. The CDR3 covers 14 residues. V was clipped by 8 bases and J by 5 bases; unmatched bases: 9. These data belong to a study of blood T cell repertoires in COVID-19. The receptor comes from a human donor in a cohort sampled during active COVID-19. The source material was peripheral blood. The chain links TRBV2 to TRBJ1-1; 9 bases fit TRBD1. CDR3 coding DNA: TGTGCCAGCCGTCTACAGGGGGCCGGTACTGAAGCTTTCTTT. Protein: CASRLQGAGTEAFF.